Each of the 10 T cell receptor beta chains below was sequenced from the same sample in a study of cytomegalovirus exposure and HLA in healthy donors. The PCR ran on 60 Vbeta and 13 Jbeta primers. Sequencing used immunoSEQ multiplex PCR; TCRdb keeps in-frame clones, though not all of them. Counted here are some 150,000 clones, about four fifths occurring once; the ten biggest clones make up 0.85% to 1.4%. The material sequenced was PBMCs. The receptors derive from a male donor in good health and CMV-seronegative.

The chain couples TRBV7-9 to TRBJ1-5; D is possibly TRBD1 (6 bases). The germline gives CDR1 SEHNR, CDR2 FQNEAQ (reference sequence). This CDR3 is built from 13 residues. Trimming removed 2 bases at V and 7 bases at J, with 9 bases between. The CDR3 DNA reads as TGTGCCAGCAGCTTAAGGGGGGGACAGCCCCAGCATTTT. Encoded protein: CASSLRGGQPQHF.

In regard to this clone: A junction boundary mismatches the germline segment, possibly from a read error. The V gene is TRBV7-7, the J gene TRBJ1-3, with 7 bases that match TRBD1. This CDR3 comprises 15 residues. CDR1 is SSHAT and CDR2 is FNYEAQ in the germline V gene (reference sequence). CDR3 in amino acids: CASSLSRGAGNTIYF. CDR3 sequence (DNA): TGTGCTAGCAGCTTATCCAGGGGGGCTGGAAACACCATATATTTT.

The chain links TRBV6-5 to TRBJ1-4; weak D call: TRBD1 (5 bases). The germline gives CDR1 MNHEY, CDR2 SVGAGI. The CDR3 contains 14 residues. The V and J ends lost 6 bases and 8 bases respectively, with 16 bases between them. CDR3 coding DNA: TGTGCCAGCAGAACGTCAGGGCCCCTCGAAAAACTGTTTTTT. Translation gives CASRTSGPLEKLFF.

This clone came up a few times. V usage is TRBV5-1 and J usage is TRBJ1-5; D remains ambiguous. V gave up 1 base and J gave up 6 bases, with 14 bases separating them. Germline CDR1 is SGHRS and CDR2 is YFSETQ. The CDR3 length is 15 residues. CDR3 region: CASSLQPGIAQPQHF. The CDR3 nucleotides are TGCGCCAGCAGCTTGCAACCAGGTATCGCTCAGCCCCAGCATTTT. Supplemented by reference TRBV5-1 and TRBJ1-5, the full variable domain reads KAGVTQTPRYLIKTRGQQVTLSCSPISGHRSVSWYQQTPGQGLQFLFEYFSETQRNKGNFPGRFSGRQFSNSRSEMNVSTLELGDSALYLCASSLQPGIAQPQHFGDGTRLSIL.

The V gene is TRBV19, the J gene TRBJ2-5; the D gene is possibly TRBD2 (6 bases). The germline V gene has CDR1 LNHDA and CDR2 SQIVND (reference sequence). Trimming took 5 bases from V and 7 from J, leaving 17 bases between them. This CDR3 region has 14 residues. The CDR3 sequence: CASSPPDYMGTQYF. The CDR3 DNA reads TGTGCCAGTAGTCCCCCGGACTACATGGGGACCCAGTACTTC. The complete variable domain, with remaining parts taken from reference TRBV19 and TRBJ2-5, reads DGGITQSPKYLFRKEGQNVTLSCEQNLNHDAMYWYRQDPGQGLRLIYYSQIVNDFQKGDIAEGYSVSREKKESFPLTVTSAQKNPTAFYLCASSPPDYMGTQYFGPGTRLLVL.

DNA of the CDR3: TGTGCCAGCAGCTTAGCGGAGGTCCGGGAGACCCAGTACTTC. It is translated as CASSLAEVRETQYF. The chain is built from TRBV7-9 and TRBJ2-5; D perhaps matches TRBD2 (5 bases). This CDR3 is 14 amino acids long. The ends were cut back, 0 bases at V and 5 bases at J, with 10 bases in the middle. Germline CDR1 is SEHNR and CDR2 is FQNEAQ (reference sequence).

CDR3 sequence reads: CAISGQGPNSPLHF. DNA of the CDR3: TGTGCCATCAGTGGCCAGGGGCCTAATTCACCCCTCCACTTT. This chain joins TRBV10-3 and TRBJ1-6; a possible D gene is TRBD1 (6 bases). The germline V gene has CDR1 ENHRY and CDR2 SYGVKD. The ends were cut back, 4 bases at V and 6 bases at J, with 10 bases in the middle. This CDR3 is built from 14 residues.

This chain connects TRBV7-3 to TRBJ2-1, with 7 positions matching TRBD1. The CDR3 has 15 residues. Germline V gives CDR1 SGHTA, CDR2 FQGTGA. After removal of 1 base from V and 5 bases from J, the junction contained 5 bases not matched to a gene. The CDR3 DNA reads as TGTGCCAGCAGCTTAATGGGACAGAGAAACAATGAGCAGTTCTTC. Encoded protein: CASSLMGQRNNEQFF.

This chain connects TRBV4-3 to TRBJ1-2; D remains unclear. Trimming removed 1 base at V and 5 bases at J, with 11 bases between. Germline loops: CDR1 LGHNA, CDR2 YSLEER. CDR3 length equals 14 residues. CDR3 residues: CASSQGSSGYGYTF. The CDR3 DNA reads as TGCGCCAGCAGCCAAGGGTCGTCCGGGTATGGCTACACCTTC.

The rearrangement joins TRBV5-5 to TRBJ1-5, with D perhaps TRBD1 (6 bases). V was cut by 0 bases and J by 1 base, with 8 bases left in between. The length of the CDR3 is 15 residues. CDR1 is SGHKS and CDR2 is YYEKEE in the germline V gene (reference sequence). The CDR3: CASSLGGQSNQPQHF. The CDR3 region has the DNA TGTGCCAGCAGCTTGGGGGGACAAAGCAATCAGCCCCAGCATTTT.